This TCR beta chain was documented in a study of blood T cell repertoires in COVID-19. Study in general: The origin of the acute and convalescent COVID-19 samples was the United States, Italy and Spain. Nucleic acid was either cDNA or gDNA, and it came from T cells, B-cell-depleted T cells, or PBMCs.

Original processing methods: Nucleated cell counts were estimated from reference gene primer amplification. Clones were read by immunoSEQ multiplex PCR, and TCRdb kept only the in-frame ones, dropping some. V and J calls and clone size come straight from that table; D and trimming were deduced from the DNA. The sample lists a few hundred thousand clones; 80% to 90% were seen once. This clone was seen a single time. An end of the junction does not agree with germline; a read error may underlie this. The germline CDR1 and CDR2 sequences are LGHDT and YNNKEL (reference sequence). CDR3 size: 16 residues. Participants had their cohort set by participant-reported clinical history.

Source material: PBMCs or T cells enriched from blood (not recorded which). This chain joins TRBV3-1 (or the pseudogene TRBV3-2) and TRBJ2-1; TRBD1 is a possible D gene (6 bases). The TCR comes from a man aged 25-40 years who had recovered from COVID-19. DNA of the CDR3: TGTGCCAGCAGCCAAGTATTCGACAGGATCTACCATGAGCAGTTCTTC. It encodes CASSQVFDRIYHEQFF.